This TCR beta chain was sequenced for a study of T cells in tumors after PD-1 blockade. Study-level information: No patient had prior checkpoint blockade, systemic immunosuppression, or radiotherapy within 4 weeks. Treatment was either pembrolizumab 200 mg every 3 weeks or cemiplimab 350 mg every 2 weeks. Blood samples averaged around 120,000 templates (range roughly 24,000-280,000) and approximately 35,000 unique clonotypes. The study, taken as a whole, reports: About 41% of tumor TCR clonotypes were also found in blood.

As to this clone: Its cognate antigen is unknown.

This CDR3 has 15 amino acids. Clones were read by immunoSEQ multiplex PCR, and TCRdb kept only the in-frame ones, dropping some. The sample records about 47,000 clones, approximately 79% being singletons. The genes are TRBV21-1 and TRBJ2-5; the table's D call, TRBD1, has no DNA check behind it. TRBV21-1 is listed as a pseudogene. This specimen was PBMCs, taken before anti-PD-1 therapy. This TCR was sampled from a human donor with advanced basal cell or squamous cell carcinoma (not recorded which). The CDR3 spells CASSKARTESETQYF. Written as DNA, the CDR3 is TGTGCCAGCAGCAAAGCGCGGACAGAGTCGGAGACCCAGTACTTC.